The 23 T cell receptor beta chains given below trace back to one sample, sequenced in a study of radiotherapy plus CTLA-4 blockade in lung cancer. Assay: immunoSEQ multiplex PCR; the TCRdb copy retains only in-frame clones and omits some. The sample has approximately 85,000 clones, approximately 83% seen once; the top ten hold more than 12%. The specimen comprised peripheral blood, sampled from a patient treated with radiotherapy plus ipilimumab. The receptors come from a human donor with non-small cell lung cancer that progressed on radiotherapy plus ipilimumab.

V is TRBV28 and J is TRBJ1-2; no firm D call. Trimming left V 3 bases short and J 1 base short, with 6 bases between. The CDR3 is made up of 13 amino acids. Germline CDR1 reads MDHEN; CDR2 reads SYDVKM. The CDR3 sequence: CASSLLNNYGYTF. The CDR3 DNA is TGTGCCAGCAGTTTGCTGAATAACTATGGCTACACCTTC.

The V call is TRBV19, the J call TRBJ1-2; a possible D gene is TRBD1 (5 bases). Trimming shortened V by 10 bases and J by 4 bases, and 19 bases separated the two germline ends. This CDR3 has 14 amino acids. The germline V gene encodes CDR1 LNHDA and CDR2 SQIVND (reference sequence). For the CDR3, the DNA is TGTGCCACCACCCTCTCCACAGGAGTCTATGGCTACACCTTC. Translated, it gives CATTLSTGVYGYTF.

This chain joins TRBV10-3 and TRBJ2-7, with D possibly matching TRBD1 (5 bases). V was clipped by 2 bases and J by 0 bases, with 8 bases between them. Looked up from germline, CDR1 is ENHRY and CDR2 is SYGVKD. The CDR3 contains 14 residues. CDR3: CAISEQGSSYEQYF. The DNA of the CDR3 is TGTGCCATCAGTGAGCAGGGAAGCTCCTACGAGCAGTACTTC.

The chain carries TRBV7-2 and TRBJ1-2, with D uncertain. V lost 0 bases and J 11 bases, leaving 7 bases between the germline ends. This CDR3 spans 11 amino acids. The germline gives CDR1 SGHTA, CDR2 FQGNSA. CDR3 loop: CASSLALGYTF. CDR3 nucleotides: TGTGCCAGCAGCTTAGCGCTCGGTTACACCTTC.

This chain links TRBV6-5 with TRBJ1-2; D gene unclear. Per the germline V gene, CDR1 is MNHEY and CDR2 is SVGAGI. V lost 0 bases to trimming and J lost 5 bases, with 10 bases between them. CDR3 length: 14 amino acids. DNA for the CDR3: TGTGCCAGCAGTTACTCGAAGGCGTTTTATGGCTACACCTTC. Translating gives CASSYSKAFYGYTF.

V is TRBV5-4 and J is TRBJ2-6, with TRBD1 as a possible D gene (5 bases). Germline V gene data show CDR1 as SGHNT and CDR2 as YYREEE (reference sequence). This CDR3 has 17 amino acids. V lost 4 bases and J 1 base, leaving 15 bases between the germline ends. The CDR3 is CASSPPLGDSGANVLTF. In DNA, the CDR3 is TGTGCCAGCAGCCCCCCTCTAGGGGATTCTGGGGCCAACGTCCTGACTTTC.

V gene TRBV7-9 combines with J gene TRBJ1-5, with no clear D. The CDR3 has 18 amino acids. Germline CDR1 SEHNR, CDR2 FQNEAQ (reference sequence). V lost 1 base, J lost 0 bases, and 16 bases lay in between. CDR3 in amino acids: CASSLGSGSGYSNQPQHF. The CDR3 region has the DNA TGTGCCAGCAGCTTAGGCTCGGGGTCTGGTTATAGCAATCAGCCCCAGCATTTT. Complete variable domain (other parts from reference TRBV7-9 and TRBJ1-5): DTGVSQNPRHKITKRGQNVTFRCDPISEHNRLYWYRQTLGQGPEFLTYFQNEAQLEKSRLLSDRFSAERPKGSFSTLEIQRTEQGDSAMYLCASSLGSGSGYSNQPQHFGDGTRLSIL.

The chain joins TRBV28 to TRBJ2-1, with TRBD2 matching over 12 bases. Germline assignment: CDR1 MDHEN and CDR2 SYDVKM. The V segment lost 3 bases and the J segment 0 bases; nucleotides outside the gene matches: 0. The CDR3 runs to 16 residues. The CDR3 DNA follows: TGTGCCAGCAGTTTGACTAGCGGGAGCTCCTACAATGAGCAGTTCTTC. Protein product: CASSLTSGSSYNEQFF.

V gene TRBV18 combines with J gene TRBJ2-1; unclear D gene. This CDR3 is 15 amino acids long. V dropped 0 bases and J dropped 7 bases, with 13 bases sitting between them. The V gene's germline CDR1 is KGHSH and CDR2 LQKENI. The DNA of the CDR3 is TGTGCCAGCTCACCACCAATTACAGCTCGGAATGAGCAGTTCTTC. Translated, it gives CASSPPITARNEQFF.

This clone has more than one count but fewer than ten. The rearrangement uses TRBV5-4 and TRBJ2-3; D is possibly TRBD2 (5 bases). The CDR3 runs 15 residues. V was shortened by 4 bases and J by 0 bases, with 12 bases between the two germline ends. The germline V gene encodes CDR1 SGHNT and CDR2 YYREEE (reference sequence). The CDR3 is CASSEDSLSTDTQYF. In DNA form, the CDR3 reads TGTGCCAGCAGCGAGGACTCCCTCAGCACAGATACGCAGTATTTT.

The chain is built from TRBV29-1 and TRBJ2-3; D uncertain. The germline V gene encodes CDR1 SQVTM and CDR2 ANQGSEA. V lost 5 bases to trimming and J lost 2 bases, with 14 bases between them. This CDR3 is built from 14 residues. CDR3 protein: CSVSPGSFTDTQYF. The CDR3 DNA reads as TGCAGCGTTTCTCCCGGAAGTTTCACAGATACGCAGTATTTT.

The CDR3 reads CASSLWWDSSYEQYF. The CDR3 DNA reads TGTGCCAGCAGCTTGTGGTGGGACAGCTCCTACGAGCAGTACTTC. V usage is TRBV5-6 and J usage is TRBJ2-7; 7 positions match TRBD1. The CDR3 sequence is 15 residues long. V was pared by 1 base and J by 0 bases, with 4 bases of the junction left unmatched. The germline V gene encodes CDR1 SGHDT and CDR2 YYEEEE.

V and J are TRBV5-1 and TRBJ2-7; 10 nucleotides agree with TRBD1. The CDR3 runs to 15 residues. Trimming removed 2 bases from V and 2 bases from J; junction bases left unmatched: 4. Germline V gives CDR1 SGHRS, CDR2 YFSETQ. CDR3 sequence reads: CASSFGQGGAYEQYF. The DNA of the CDR3 is TGCGCCAGCAGCTTCGGACAGGGGGGCGCCTACGAGCAGTACTTC.

The table lists this clone with a count of one. The V call is TRBV10-3, the J call TRBJ2-2; TRBD2 matches 13 bases. With V trimmed by 6 bases and J by 1 base, 5 bases remained unmatched. This CDR3 contains 17 residues. Per germline, CDR1 ENHRY and CDR2 SYGVKD. The CDR3 region has the DNA TGTGCCATCAGGCCGGGACTAGCGGGACTGAACACCGGGGAGCTGTTTTTT. Protein product: CAIRPGLAGLNTGELFF.

The chain recombines TRBV10-3 with TRBJ2-1; 7 bases agree with TRBD2. The ends lost 0 bases at V and 9 bases at J; junction bases unmatched: 5. This CDR3 comprises 14 residues. In germline, CDR1 is ENHRY, CDR2 SYGVKD. The CDR3 region is CAISESGGRGEQFF. The CDR3 nucleotides are TGTGCCATCAGTGAGTCGGGCGGGAGAGGTGAGCAGTTCTTC.

V gene TRBV5-1 combines with J gene TRBJ1-3; weak D call: TRBD1 (6 bases). The germline CDR1 and CDR2 sequences are SGHRS and YFSETQ. Trimming removed 2 bases from V and 3 bases from J, with 12 bases in between. This CDR3 contains 15 residues. CDR3: CASSLTGTGGNTIYF. The CDR3 DNA reads as TGCGCCAGCAGCTTAACAGGGACGGGTGGAAACACCATATATTTT.

This clone was observed a few times. V and J are TRBV30 and TRBJ1-5; D not certain. This CDR3 region has 12 residues. Trimming shortened V by 5 bases and J by 2 bases, and 7 bases separated the two germline ends. Germline V lookup: CDR1 GTSNPN, CDR2 SVGIG (reference sequence). The CDR3 loop is CAWAHGNQPQHF. The CDR3 DNA reads TGTGCCTGGGCCCACGGCAATCAGCCCCAGCATTTT.

For the CDR3, the DNA is TGTGCCTGGAGTCCACAGGGGGCGACCCAGTACTTC. It encodes CAWSPQGATQYF. The V call is TRBV30, the J call TRBJ2-5, with 9 bases matching TRBD1. The V gene's germline CDR1 is GTSNPN and CDR2 SVGIG (reference sequence). The V gene end was trimmed by 2 bases and the J gene end by 7 bases; junction bases not matched to a gene: 2. The CDR3 spans 12 residues. Based on the CDR3 plus reference TRBV30 and TRBJ2-5, the full variable domain is SQTIHQWPATLVQPVGSPLSLECTVEGTSNPNLYWYRQAAGRGLQLLFYSVGIGQISSEVPQNLSASRPQDRQFILSSKKLLLSDSGFYLCAWSPQGATQYFGPGTRLLVL.

This clone was found a few times. Its ends do not fully match the called genes, so a read error is possible. J is TRBJ1-1 and V is TRBV5-1; D uncertain. Looked up from germline, CDR1 is SGHRS and CDR2 is YFSETQ. CDR3 size: 15 residues. In DNA form, the CDR3 reads TGTGCCAGCAGCTCCCTGTGGGGAGTAGGACGTGAAGCTTTCTTT. Amino acids: CASSSLWGVGREAFF. The complete variable domain, with remaining parts taken from reference TRBV5-1 and TRBJ1-1, reads KAGVTQTPRYLIKTRGQQVTLSCSPISGHRSVSWYQQTPGQGLQFLFEYFSETQRNKGNFPGRFSGRQFSNSRSEMNVSTLELGDSALYLCASSSLWGVGREAFFGQGTRLTVV.

This clone was counted once. The rearrangement joins TRBV4-2 to TRBJ2-5, with 13 bases fitting TRBD2. CDR3 length: 15 residues. Germline V lookup: CDR1 LGHNA, CDR2 YNFKEQ. The V and J ends lost 5 bases and 5 bases, in that order; junction bases with no gene match: 5. This CDR3 reads CASSMGLAGRETQYF. CDR3 nucleotide sequence: TGTGCCAGCAGCATGGGACTAGCGGGGCGGGAGACCCAGTACTTC.

The V gene is TRBV7-9, the J gene TRBJ1-6; D may be TRBD1 (6 bases). The CDR3 has 17 amino acids. Trimming took off 5 bases at V and 8 bases at J, with 22 bases between the two ends. The germline CDR1 and CDR2 sequences are SEHNR and FQNEAQ (reference sequence). The CDR3 nucleotides are TGTGCCAGCAGCAAGGCGTCAGGGGCCCTTAGGCATTCACCCCTCCACTTT. This gives the protein CASSKASGALRHSPLHF.

This chain joins TRBV29-1 and TRBJ1-1; no reliable D call. Trimming pared 7 bases from V and 11 bases from J, leaving 14 bases between. CDR1 is SQVTM and CDR2 is ANQGSEA in the germline V gene. The CDR3 sequence is 10 residues long. Here the CDR3 DNA reads TGCAGCGACCTGGGGTTAGTGGCTTTCTTT. This translates into CSDLGLVAFF.

A few counts support this clone. One junction end disagrees with the germline gene, perhaps due to a read error. CDR3 residues: CASSFGQGASYEQYF. Written as DNA, the CDR3 is TGCGCCAGCAGCTTCGGACAGGGGGCATCCTACGAGCAGTACTTC. This chain uses TRBV30 with TRBJ2-7; 11 nucleotides line up with TRBD1. Germline CDR1 and CDR2: GTSNPN and SVGIG (reference sequence). The CDR3 length is 15 residues.